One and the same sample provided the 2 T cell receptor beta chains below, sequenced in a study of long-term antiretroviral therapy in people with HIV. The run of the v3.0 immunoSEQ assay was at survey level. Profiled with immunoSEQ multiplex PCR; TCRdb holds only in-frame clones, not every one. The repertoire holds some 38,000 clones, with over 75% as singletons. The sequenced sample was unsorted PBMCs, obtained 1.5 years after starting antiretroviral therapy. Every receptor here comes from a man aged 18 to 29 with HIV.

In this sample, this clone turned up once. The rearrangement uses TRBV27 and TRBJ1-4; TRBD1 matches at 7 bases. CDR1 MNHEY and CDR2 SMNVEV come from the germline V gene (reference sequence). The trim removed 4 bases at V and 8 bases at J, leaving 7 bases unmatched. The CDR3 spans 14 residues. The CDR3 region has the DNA TGTGCCAGCAGTTCCGAGGGGGCCCTGGAAAAACTGTTTTTT. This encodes CASSSEGALEKLFF.

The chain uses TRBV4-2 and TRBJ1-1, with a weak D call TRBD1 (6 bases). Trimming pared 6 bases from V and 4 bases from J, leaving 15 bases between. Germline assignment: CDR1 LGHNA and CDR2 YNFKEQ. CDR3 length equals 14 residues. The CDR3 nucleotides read TGTGCCAGCAGACCTACAGGGAGAACCACTGAAGCTTTCTTT. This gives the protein CASRPTGRTTEAFF.